This TCR beta chain stems from a study of cytomegalovirus exposure and HLA in healthy donors. CDR1 and CDR2 from the germline V gene are MRHNA and SNTAGT. The CDR3 is made up of 14 amino acids. Germline trimming cut 6 bases from V and 3 bases from J; bases unmatched to any gene: 7. Regarding the study as a whole: It was found in a later analysis that first-cohort TCR clusters tended to co-occur in the 100 to 150 validation repertoires. Per published reports, the classifier diagnosed cytomegalovirus status with high specificity and sensitivity. Three CMV-associated chains were confirmed in vitro to be specific for CMV antigens.

Note on this clone: Its antigen is currently unknown.

Assay used: immunoSEQ multiplex PCR; TCRdb lists only in-frame clones, some missing. The sample records around 400,000 clones, around 86% being singletons. The receptor was isolated from a woman under 30 in good health and CMV-seronegative. The sample was PBMCs. The V and J genes are TRBV6-4 and TRBJ1-1; the match to TRBD1 covers 7 bases. The CDR3 sequence is CASSLTGEDTEAFF. The CDR3 DNA follows: TGTGCCAGCAGCCTAACAGGGGAGGACACTGAAGCTTTCTTT.